A single T cell receptor (beta chain) is shown here with its context. Its antigen is undetermined. The data are from a study of T cell repertoires in cytomegalovirus infection. General study points: The response measured ex vivo was dominated by TCR beta clonotypes (HLA-C-restricted and CMV-specific).

The CDR3 sequence is 12 residues long. V was trimmed by 0 bases and J by 10 bases, leaving 8 bases between them. Per the germline V gene, CDR1 is SGDLS and CDR2 is YYNGEE. MiXCR was run by TCRdb on the reads, yielding one entry per CDR3 protein. This table has 84,000 or so distinct CDR3 sequences, around half appearing once. V and J are TRBV9 and TRBJ2-1; D is unclear. The sequenced sample was CD8+ T cells from cultured PBMCs, obtained from culture after CMV antigen stimulation. This sequence was found in a human donor in good health (CMV status not recorded). Some clones in this sample may be carry-over from other donors' samples. CDR3 sequence (DNA): TGTGCCAGCAGCGTAGTCCCACACGAGCAGTTCTTC. It translates to CASSVVPHEQFF. Full variable domain (missing parts from reference TRBV9 and TRBJ2-1): DSGVTQTPKHLITATGQRVTLRCSPRSGDLSVYWYQQSLDQGLQFLIQYYNGEERAKGNILERFSAQQFPDLHSELNLSSLELGDSALYFCASSVVPHEQFFGPGTRLTVL.